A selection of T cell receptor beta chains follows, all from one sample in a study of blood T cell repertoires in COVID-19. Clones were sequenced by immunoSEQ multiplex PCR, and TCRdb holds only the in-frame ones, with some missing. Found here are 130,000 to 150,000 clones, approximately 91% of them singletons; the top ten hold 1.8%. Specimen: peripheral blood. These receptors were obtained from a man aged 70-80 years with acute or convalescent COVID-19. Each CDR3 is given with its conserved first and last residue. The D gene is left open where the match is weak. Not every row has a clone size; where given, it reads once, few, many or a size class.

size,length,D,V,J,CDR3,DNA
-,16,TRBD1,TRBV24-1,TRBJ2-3,CATSDGGQGISDTQYF,TGTGCCACCAGTGATGGTGGACAGGGGATCTCAGATACGCAGTATTTT
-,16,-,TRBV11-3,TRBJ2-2,CASSPGGGAGTGELFF,TGTGCCAGCAGCCCAGGAGGGGGCGCGGGAACCGGGGAGCTGTTTTTT
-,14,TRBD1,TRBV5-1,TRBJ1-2,CASSFGQAGNGYTF,TGCGCCAGCAGCTTTGGACAGGCCGGGAATGGCTACACCTTC
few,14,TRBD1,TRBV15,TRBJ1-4,CATSRTGPNEKLFF,TGTGCCACCAGCAGGACAGGGCCCAATGAAAAACTGTTTTTT
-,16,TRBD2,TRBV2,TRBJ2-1,CASSPRQAGAYNEQFF,TGTGCCAGCTCACCTAGGCAGGCGGGAGCCTACAATGAGCAGTTCTTC
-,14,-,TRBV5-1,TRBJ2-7,CASSPPERSREQYF,TGCGCCAGCAGCCCCCCGGAACGGAGCCGGGAGCAGTACTTC
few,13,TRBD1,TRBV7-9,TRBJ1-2,CASSPRTGDVYTF,TGTGCCAGCAGCCCGAGGACAGGGGACGTCTACACCTTC
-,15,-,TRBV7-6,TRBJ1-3,CASSLEGRSGNTIYF,TGTGCCAGCAGCTTGGAGGGGCGTTCGGGAAACACCATATATTTT
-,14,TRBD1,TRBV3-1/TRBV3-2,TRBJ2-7,CASSKGQGVYEQYF,TGTGCCAGCAGCAAGGGACAGGGGGTCTACGAGCAGTACTTC
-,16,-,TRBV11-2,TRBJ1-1,CASNTGRGGPVTEAFF,TGTGCCAGCAACACCGGTAGGGGGGGACCCGTCACTGAAGCTTTCTTT
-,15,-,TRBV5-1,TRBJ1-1,CASSAGTEGLSEAFF,TGCGCCAGCAGCGCGGGGACCGAAGGTCTGTCTGAAGCTTTCTTT
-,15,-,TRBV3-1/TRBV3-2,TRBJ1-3,CASSQGSGRGNTIYF,TGTGCCAGCAGCCAAGGTTCTGGGAGGGGAAACACCATATATTTT
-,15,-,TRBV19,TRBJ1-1,CASSRYTGLNTEAFF,TGTGCCAGTAGTAGGTATACAGGGCTTAACACTGAAGCTTTCTTT
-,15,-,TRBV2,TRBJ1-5,CASSESRGSNQPQHF,TGTGCCAGCAGTGAATCCAGGGGTAGCAATCAGCCCCAGCATTTT
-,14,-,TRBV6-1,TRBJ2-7,CASSEGGVNYEQYF,TGTGCCAGCAGTGAAGGAGGAGTCAACTACGAGCAGTACTTC
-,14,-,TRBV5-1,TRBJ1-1,CASSPQGSGPEAFF,TGCGCCAGCAGCCCTCAGGGGTCTGGACCTGAAGCTTTCTTT
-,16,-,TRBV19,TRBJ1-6,CASRRDPGIYNSPLHF,TGTGCCAGTAGGAGAGATCCGGGAATCTATAATTCACCCCTCCACTTT
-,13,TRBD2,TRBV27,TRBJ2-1,CASRLGGSNEQFF,TGTGCCAGCAGGCTAGGCGGGAGCAATGAGCAGTTCTTC
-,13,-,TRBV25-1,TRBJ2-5,CASSVDTYGTQYF,TGTGCCAGCAGTGTAGACACCTACGGGACCCAGTACTTC
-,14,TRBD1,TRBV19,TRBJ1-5,CASTRDRGQQPQHF,TGTGCCAGTACCCGGGACAGGGGGCAGCAGCCCCAGCATTTT
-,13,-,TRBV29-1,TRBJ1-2,CSVETAGGYGYTF,TGCAGCGTTGAAACTGCAGGAGGCTATGGCTACACCTTC
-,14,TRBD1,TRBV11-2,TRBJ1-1,CASRTGTENTEAFF,TGTGCCAGCAGGACCGGGACAGAGAACACTGAAGCTTTCTTT
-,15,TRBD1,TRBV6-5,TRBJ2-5,CASSIGQGEWETQYF,TGTGCCAGCAGTATAGGACAGGGTGAATGGGAGACCCAGTACTTC
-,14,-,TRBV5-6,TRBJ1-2,CASSLGGFNYGYTF,TGTGCCAGCAGCCTAGGCGGTTTTAACTATGGCTACACCTTC
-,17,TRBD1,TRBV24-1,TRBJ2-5,CATSDAAGTGGLETQYF,TGTGCCACCAGTGACGCGGCAGGGACAGGGGGCTTGGAGACCCAGTACTTC
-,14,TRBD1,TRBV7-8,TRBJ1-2,CASSPGGSFYGYTF,TGTGCCAGCAGCCCAGGGGGCAGCTTCTATGGCTACACCTTC
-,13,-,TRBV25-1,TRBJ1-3,CASRPSSGNTIYF,TGTGCCAGCAGACCCAGCTCTGGAAACACCATATATTTT
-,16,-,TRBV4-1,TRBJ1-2,CASSQPLRAQLLGYTF,TGCGCCAGCAGCCAACCCCTGAGGGCCCAGCTTCTCGGCTACACCTTC
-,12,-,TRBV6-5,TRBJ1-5,CASRDNNQPQHF,TGTGCCAGCAGGGACAACAATCAGCCCCAGCATTTT
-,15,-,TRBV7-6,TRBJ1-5,CASSLGVTGNQPQHF,TGTGCCAGCAGCTTAGGGGTAACAGGCAATCAGCCCCAGCATTTT
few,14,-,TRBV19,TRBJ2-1,CASSITQGLYEQFF,TGTGCCAGTAGTATAACCCAGGGCCTTTATGAGCAGTTCTTC
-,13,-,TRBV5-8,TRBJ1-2,CASSFPHSPRLDF,TGTGCCAGCAGCTTCCCCCACAGCCCCCGGCTTGATTTC
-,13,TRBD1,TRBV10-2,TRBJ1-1,CASGTGADTEAFF,TGCGCCAGCGGGACAGGGGCTGACACTGAAGCTTTCTTT
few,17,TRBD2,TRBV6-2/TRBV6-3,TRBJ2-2,CASSSSTSGTIAGELFF,TGTGCCAGCAGTTCGTCTACTAGCGGGACAATCGCCGGGGAGCTGTTTTTT
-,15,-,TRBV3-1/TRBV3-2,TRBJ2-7,CASSQDLGLRDEQYF,TGTGCCAGCAGCCAAGATTTGGGGTTGCGGGACGAGCAGTACTTC